The clone carrying this TCR beta chain was observed a few times. Its antigen remains unidentified. This specimen comes from a study of identical twins. Study outcomes and limitations: Cross-sectional statistics, not tracking of the same donors, supported the conclusions. Partly confounded zero-insertion analyses could result from invariant MAIT and iNKT cells.

The authors used template switching to add a universal primer site and gave cDNA unique molecular identifiers. TCRdb used MiXCR to reprocess the 5' RACE reads, holding one entry per CDR3 protein. The sample holds about 920,000 distinct CDR3 sequences, 9% to 15% seen once. The germline V gene has CDR1 LNHDA and CDR2 SQIVND (reference sequence). The CDR3 has 15 residues. The V segment lost 8 bases and the J segment 4 bases; nucleotides outside the gene matches: 6. The same data also contributed to another study, on yellow fever vaccine responses in identical twins.

The sample comprised PBMCs. The chain couples TRBV19 to TRBJ2-3; 13 bases align to TRBD2. The sequence was collected from a woman under 30 in good health. The CDR3 nucleotides are TGTGCCAGTGGGGCACTAGCGGGGGGGCCAGATACGCAGTATTTT. The encoded protein is CASGALAGGPDTQYF.